These 3 T cell receptor beta chains came from one sample sequenced in a study of beta chain features in type 1 diabetes. Study-wide findings and caveats: Moderately but significantly shorter TCRB CDR3s were found in Type 1 diabetes patients in all four CD4+ subsets.

These receptors lack a known antigen. The isolated RNA, all of it, was reverse transcribed, so expressed TCRB transcripts were what got sequenced. Profiled with immunoSEQ multiplex PCR; TCRdb holds only in-frame clones, not every one. The table includes more than 100,000 clones, about a sixth detected once. Source material: central memory CD4+ T cells from blood. These receptors originate from a man aged 25-45 years with type 1 diabetes.

This clone was found once. The chain is built from TRBV5-6 and TRBJ2-5; the match to TRBD1 covers 9 bases. Trimming took 4 bases from V and 5 from J; bases not matched to a gene: 6. Germline V gene data show CDR1 as SGHDT and CDR2 as YYEEEE. The CDR3 totals 14 residues. The CDR3 nucleotides are TGTGCCAGCAGCCCGGGACAGGGTCGGGAGACCCAGTACTTC. Protein product: CASSPGQGRETQYF.

J is TRBJ2-7 and V is TRBV7-2, with D perhaps given as TRBD1 or TRBD2 (5 bases each). CDR1 is SGHTA and CDR2 is FQGNSA in the germline V gene. V lost 2 bases and J lost 6, with 17 bases in between. The CDR3 is 15 residues long. Here the CDR3 reads CASSLYMGTATEQYF. The DNA for the CDR3 is TGTGCCAGCAGCTTATACATGGGGACGGCCACCGAGCAGTACTTC.

This clone has just a few counts. The rearrangement joins TRBV10-3 to TRBJ1-3; D is ambiguous. The CDR3 consists of 12 residues. Trimming pared 9 bases from V and 7 bases from J, leaving 13 bases between. Germline V CDR1 and CDR2: ENHRY, SYGVKD. In DNA, the CDR3 is TGTGCCATAAGGAAGGGAGAGAACACCATATATTTT. It yields the protein CAIRKGENTIYF.